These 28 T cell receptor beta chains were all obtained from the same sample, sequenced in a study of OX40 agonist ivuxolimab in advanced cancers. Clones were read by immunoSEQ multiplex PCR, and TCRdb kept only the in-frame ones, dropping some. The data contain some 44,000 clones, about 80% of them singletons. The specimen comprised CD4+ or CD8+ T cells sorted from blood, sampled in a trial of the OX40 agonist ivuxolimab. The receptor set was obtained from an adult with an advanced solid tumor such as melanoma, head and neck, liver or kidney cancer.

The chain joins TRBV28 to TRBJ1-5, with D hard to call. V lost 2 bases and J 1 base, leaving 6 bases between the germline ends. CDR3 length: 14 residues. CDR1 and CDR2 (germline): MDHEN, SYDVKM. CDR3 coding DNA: TGTGCCAGCAGTTTACTCGGGAGCAATCAGCCCCAGCATTTT. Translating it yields CASSLLGSNQPQHF.

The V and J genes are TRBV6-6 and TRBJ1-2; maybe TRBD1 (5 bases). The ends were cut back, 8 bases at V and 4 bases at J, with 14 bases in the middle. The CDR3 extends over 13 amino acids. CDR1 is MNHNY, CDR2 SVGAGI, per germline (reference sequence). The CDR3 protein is CASRRGRPYGYTF. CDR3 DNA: TGTGCCAGCCGAAGGGGCAGACCCTATGGCTACACCTTC.

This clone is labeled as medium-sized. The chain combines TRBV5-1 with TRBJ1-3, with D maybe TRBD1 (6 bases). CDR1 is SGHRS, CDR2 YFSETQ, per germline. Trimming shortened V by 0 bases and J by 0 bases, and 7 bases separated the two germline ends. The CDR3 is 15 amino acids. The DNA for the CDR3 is TGCGCCAGCAGCTTGGGGACAGCCTCTGGAAACACCATATATTTT. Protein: CASSLGTASGNTIYF.

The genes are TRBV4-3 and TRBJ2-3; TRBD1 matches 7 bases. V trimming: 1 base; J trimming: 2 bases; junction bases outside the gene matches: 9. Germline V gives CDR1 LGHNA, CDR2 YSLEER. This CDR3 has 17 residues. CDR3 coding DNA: TGCGCCAGCAGCCAAGTCTACCGGGACAGCCCCACAGATACGCAGTATTTT. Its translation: CASSQVYRDSPTDTQYF.

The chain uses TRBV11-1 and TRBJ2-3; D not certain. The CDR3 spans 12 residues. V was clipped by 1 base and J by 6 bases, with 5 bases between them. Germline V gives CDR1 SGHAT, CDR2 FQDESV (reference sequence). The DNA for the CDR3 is TGTGCCAGCAGCTTAGTTGGGGATACGCAGTATTTT. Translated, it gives CASSLVGDTQYF.

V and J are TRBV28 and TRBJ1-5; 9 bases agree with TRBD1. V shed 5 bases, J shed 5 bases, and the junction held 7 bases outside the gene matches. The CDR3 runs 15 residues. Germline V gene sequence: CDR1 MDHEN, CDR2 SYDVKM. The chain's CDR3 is CASSPPTGGYQPQHF. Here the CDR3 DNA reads TGTGCCAGCAGTCCACCGACAGGGGGTTATCAGCCCCAGCATTTT. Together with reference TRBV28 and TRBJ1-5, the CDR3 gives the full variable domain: DVKVTQSSRYLVKRTGEKVFLECVQDMDHENMFWYRQDPGLGLRLIYFSYDVKMKEKGDIPEGYSVSREKKERFSLILESASTNQTSMYLCASSPPTGGYQPQHFGDGTRLSIL.

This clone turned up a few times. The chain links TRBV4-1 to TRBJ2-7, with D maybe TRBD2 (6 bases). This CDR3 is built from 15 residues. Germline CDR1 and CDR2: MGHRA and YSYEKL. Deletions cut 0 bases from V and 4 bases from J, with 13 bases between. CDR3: CASSQEEGIAYEQYF. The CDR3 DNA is TGCGCCAGCAGCCAAGAGGAGGGGATCGCTTACGAGCAGTACTTC.

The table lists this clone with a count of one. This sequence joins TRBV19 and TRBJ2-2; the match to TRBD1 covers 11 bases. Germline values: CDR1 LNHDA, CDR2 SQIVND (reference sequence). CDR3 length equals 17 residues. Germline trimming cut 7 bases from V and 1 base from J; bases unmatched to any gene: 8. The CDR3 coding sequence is TGTGCCAGTATCCCCGGACAGGGGGCCCTGAACACCGGGGAGCTGTTTTTT. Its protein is CASIPGQGALNTGELFF.

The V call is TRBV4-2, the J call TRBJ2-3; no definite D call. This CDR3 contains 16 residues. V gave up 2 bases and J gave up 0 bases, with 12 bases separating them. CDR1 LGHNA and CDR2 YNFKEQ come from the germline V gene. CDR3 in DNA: TGTGCCAGCAGCCAACCGATGGGTTCTAGCACAGATACGCAGTATTTT. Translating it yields CASSQPMGSSTDTQYF.

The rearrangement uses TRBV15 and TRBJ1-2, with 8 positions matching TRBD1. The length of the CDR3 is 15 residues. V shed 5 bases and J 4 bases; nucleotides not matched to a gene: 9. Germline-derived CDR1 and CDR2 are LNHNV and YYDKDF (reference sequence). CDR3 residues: CATSRGMDRAYGYTF. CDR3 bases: TGTGCCACCAGCCGCGGGATGGACAGGGCCTATGGCTACACCTTC.

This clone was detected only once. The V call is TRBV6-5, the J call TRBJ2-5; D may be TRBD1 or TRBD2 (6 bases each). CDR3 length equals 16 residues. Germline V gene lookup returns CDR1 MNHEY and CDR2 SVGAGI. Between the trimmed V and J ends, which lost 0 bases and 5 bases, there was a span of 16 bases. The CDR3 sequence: CASSYSFGLGGETQYF. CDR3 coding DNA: TGTGCCAGCAGTTACTCGTTTGGTCTGGGGGGCGAGACCCAGTACTTC.

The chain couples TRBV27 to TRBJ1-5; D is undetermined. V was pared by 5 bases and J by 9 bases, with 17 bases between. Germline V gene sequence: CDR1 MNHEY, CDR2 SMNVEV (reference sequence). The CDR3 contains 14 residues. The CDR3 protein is CASSPSLGSSPQHF. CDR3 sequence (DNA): TGTGCCAGCAGTCCGAGTCTAGGGAGTTCGCCCCAGCATTTT.

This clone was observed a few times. CDR3 nucleotides: TGCGCCAGCAGTGATGTAGGGGCGCAGGATAACTATGGCTACACCTTC. Amino acids: CASSDVGAQDNYGYTF. The rearrangement links TRBV10-2 to TRBJ1-2, with a tentative D call TRBD1 (5 bases). V lost 3 bases and J lost 1, with 15 bases in between. In germline, CDR1 is WSHSY, CDR2 SAAADI. This CDR3 region has 16 residues.

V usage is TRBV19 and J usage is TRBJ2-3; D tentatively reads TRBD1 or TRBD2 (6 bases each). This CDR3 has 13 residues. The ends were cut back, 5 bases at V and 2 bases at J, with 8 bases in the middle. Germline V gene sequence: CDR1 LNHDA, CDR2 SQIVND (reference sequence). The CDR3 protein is CASSRGLTDTQYF. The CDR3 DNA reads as TGTGCCAGTAGTCGGGGGCTCACAGATACGCAGTATTTT.

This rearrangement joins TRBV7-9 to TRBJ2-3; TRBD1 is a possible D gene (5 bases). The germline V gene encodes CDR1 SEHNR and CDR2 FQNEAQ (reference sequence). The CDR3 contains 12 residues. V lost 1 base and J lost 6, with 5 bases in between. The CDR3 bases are TGTGCCAGCAGCTTAGAGGGGGATACGCAGTATTTT. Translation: CASSLEGDTQYF. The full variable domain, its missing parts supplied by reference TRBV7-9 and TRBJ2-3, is DTGVSQNPRHKITKRGQNVTFRCDPISEHNRLYWYRQTLGQGPEFLTYFQNEAQLEKSRLLSDRFSAERPKGSFSTLEIQRTEQGDSAMYLCASSLEGDTQYFGPGTRLTVL.

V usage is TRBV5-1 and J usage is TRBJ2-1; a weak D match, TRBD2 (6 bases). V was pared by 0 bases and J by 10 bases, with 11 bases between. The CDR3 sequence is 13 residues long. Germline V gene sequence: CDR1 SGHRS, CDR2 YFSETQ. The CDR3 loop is CASSLVASGEQFF. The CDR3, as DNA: TGCGCCAGCAGCTTGGTTGCCAGCGGGGAGCAGTTCTTC.

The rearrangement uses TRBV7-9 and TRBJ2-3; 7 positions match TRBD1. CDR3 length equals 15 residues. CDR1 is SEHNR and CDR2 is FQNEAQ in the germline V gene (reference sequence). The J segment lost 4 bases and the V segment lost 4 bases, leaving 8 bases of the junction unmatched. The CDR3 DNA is TGTGCCAGCAGCTGGGCACAGGGGTTCGCAGATACGCAGTATTTT. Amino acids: CASSWAQGFADTQYF.

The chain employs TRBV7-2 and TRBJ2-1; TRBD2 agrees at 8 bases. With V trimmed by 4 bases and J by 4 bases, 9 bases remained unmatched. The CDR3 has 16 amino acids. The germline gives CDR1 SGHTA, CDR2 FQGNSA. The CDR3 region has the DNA TGTGCCAGCAGCTCCGACGAGCTAGCGGGTTACAATGAGCAGTTCTTC. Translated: CASSSDELAGYNEQFF.

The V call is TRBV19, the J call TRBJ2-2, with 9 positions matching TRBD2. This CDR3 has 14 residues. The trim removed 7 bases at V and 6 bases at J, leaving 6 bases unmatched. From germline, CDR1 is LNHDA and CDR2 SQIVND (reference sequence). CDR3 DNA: TGTGCCAGTAACAGCTTAGCGGGAGCCGGGGAGCTGTTTTTT. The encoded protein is CASNSLAGAGELFF.

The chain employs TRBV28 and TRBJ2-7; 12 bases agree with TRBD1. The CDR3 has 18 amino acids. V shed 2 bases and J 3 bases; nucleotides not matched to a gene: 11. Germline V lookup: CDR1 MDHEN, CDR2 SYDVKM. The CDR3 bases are TGTGCCAGCAGTTTACCTCCGGGAGGGACAGGGGGCTTCTACGAGCAGTACTTC. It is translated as CASSLPPGGTGGFYEQYF.

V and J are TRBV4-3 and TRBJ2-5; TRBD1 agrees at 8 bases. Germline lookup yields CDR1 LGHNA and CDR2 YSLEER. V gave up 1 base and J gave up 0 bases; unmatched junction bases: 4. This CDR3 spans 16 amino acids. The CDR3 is CASSQVGRGHQETQYF. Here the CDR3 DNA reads TGCGCCAGCAGCCAAGTCGGCAGGGGGCACCAAGAGACCCAGTACTTC.

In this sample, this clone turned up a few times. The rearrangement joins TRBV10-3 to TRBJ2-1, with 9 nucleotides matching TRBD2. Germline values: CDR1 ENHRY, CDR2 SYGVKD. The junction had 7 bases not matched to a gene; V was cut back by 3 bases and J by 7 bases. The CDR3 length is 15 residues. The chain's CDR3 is CAISDPAGGTNEQFF. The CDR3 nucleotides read TGTGCCATCAGTGATCCAGCGGGAGGTACGAATGAGCAGTTCTTC.

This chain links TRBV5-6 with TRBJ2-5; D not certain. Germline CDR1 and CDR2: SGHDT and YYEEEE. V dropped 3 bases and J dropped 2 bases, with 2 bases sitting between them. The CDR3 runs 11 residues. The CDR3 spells CASSSQETQYF. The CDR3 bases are TGTGCCAGCAGCTCTCAAGAGACCCAGTACTTC.

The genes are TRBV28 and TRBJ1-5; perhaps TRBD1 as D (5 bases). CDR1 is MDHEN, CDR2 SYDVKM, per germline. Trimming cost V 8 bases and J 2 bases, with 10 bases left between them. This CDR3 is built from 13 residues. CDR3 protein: CASAGYGNQPQHF. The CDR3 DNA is TGTGCCAGCGCAGGGTACGGCAATCAGCCCCAGCATTTT.

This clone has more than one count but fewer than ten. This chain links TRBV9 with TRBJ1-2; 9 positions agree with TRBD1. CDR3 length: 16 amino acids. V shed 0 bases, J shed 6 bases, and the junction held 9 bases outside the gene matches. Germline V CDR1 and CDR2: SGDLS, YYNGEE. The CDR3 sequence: CASSVAAGQGLNGYTF. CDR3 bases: TGTGCCAGCAGCGTAGCTGCGGGACAGGGTCTCAATGGCTACACCTTC.

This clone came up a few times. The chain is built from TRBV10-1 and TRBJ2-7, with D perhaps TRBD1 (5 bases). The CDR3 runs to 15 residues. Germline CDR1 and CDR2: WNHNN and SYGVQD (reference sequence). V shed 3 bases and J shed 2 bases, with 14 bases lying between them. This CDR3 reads CASSDGAGGTYEQYF. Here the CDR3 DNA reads TGCGCCAGCAGTGATGGGGCAGGTGGAACCTACGAGCAGTACTTC.

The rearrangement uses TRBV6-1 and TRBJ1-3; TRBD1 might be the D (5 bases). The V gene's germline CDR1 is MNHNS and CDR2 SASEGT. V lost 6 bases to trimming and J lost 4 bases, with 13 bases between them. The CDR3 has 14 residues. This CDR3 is CASSQGTVGNTIYF. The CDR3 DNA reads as TGTGCCAGCAGCCAAGGGACGGTCGGAAACACCATATATTTT.

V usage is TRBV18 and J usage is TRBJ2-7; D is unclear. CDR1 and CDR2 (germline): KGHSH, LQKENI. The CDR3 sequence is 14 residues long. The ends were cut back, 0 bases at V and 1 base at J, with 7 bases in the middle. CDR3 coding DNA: TGTGCCAGCTCACCACCGATAGGTTCCTACGAGCAGTACTTC. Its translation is CASSPPIGSYEQYF.